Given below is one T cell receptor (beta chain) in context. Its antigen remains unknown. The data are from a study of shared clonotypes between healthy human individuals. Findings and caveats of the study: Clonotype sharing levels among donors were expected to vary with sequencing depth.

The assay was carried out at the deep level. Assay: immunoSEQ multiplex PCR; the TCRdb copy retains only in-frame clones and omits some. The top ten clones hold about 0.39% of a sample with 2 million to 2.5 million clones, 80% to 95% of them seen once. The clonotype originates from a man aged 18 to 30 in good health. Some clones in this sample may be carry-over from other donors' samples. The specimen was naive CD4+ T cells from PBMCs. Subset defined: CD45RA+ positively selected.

Here the CDR3 DNA reads TGTGCCAGCAGTCCTCAGGGGATTAATGAAAAACTGTTTTTT. Protein product: CASSPQGINEKLFF. J is TRBJ1-4 and V is TRBV28, with TRBD1 as a possible D gene (6 bases). Looked up from germline, CDR1 is MDHEN and CDR2 is SYDVKM. The CDR3 has 14 amino acids. V was shortened by 5 bases and J by 4 bases, with 11 bases between the two germline ends. Looking up the rest from reference TRBV28 and TRBJ1-4 gives the full variable domain: DVKVTQSSRYLVKRTGEKVFLECVQDMDHENMFWYRQDPGLGLRLIYFSYDVKMKEKGDIPEGYSVSREKKERFSLILESASTNQTSMYLCASSPQGINEKLFFGSGTQLSVL.